These T cell receptor beta chains were read from a single sample in a study of T cell responses to AZD1222 COVID-19 vaccine. Assay used: immunoSEQ multiplex PCR; TCRdb lists only in-frame clones, some missing. The sample consists of some 96,000 clones, about four fifths of them appearing once. Sample: peripheral blood, taken 28 days after the second AZD1222 dose. The receptors originated from an adult who received the AZD1222 COVID-19 vaccine. Each CDR3 is given with its conserved first and last residue. D genes are given only for firm matches. Clone sizes are given selectively: once, few, many, or a class where the clone is expanded.

>TRBV3-1/TRBV3-2|TRBJ2-5|.|.
TGTGCCAGCAGCCCCCGGGGACAAGAGACCCAGTACTTC
CASSPRGQETQYF
>TRBV7-9|TRBJ1-2|.|.
TGTGCCAGCATTGAGGGGGACTATGGCTACACCTTC
CASIEGDYGYTF
>TRBV2|TRBJ1-2|.|.
TGTGCCACCAAGGCCTATGGCTACACCTTC
CATKAYGYTF
>TRBV4-3|TRBJ2-3|TRBD2|.
TGCGCCAGCAGCCAACTTAGCGGGAGCGGGACAGATACGCAGTATTTT
CASSQLSGSGTDTQYF
>TRBV3-1/TRBV3-2|TRBJ2-3|.|.
TGTGCCAGCAGCCAAGCCACCATTGCCCCCACAGATACGCAGTATTTT
CASSQATIAPTDTQYF
>TRBV16|TRBJ1-3|TRBD1|.
TGTGCCAGCAGCCAATCAGGACAGGCCTCTGGAAACACCATATATTTT
CASSQSGQASGNTIYF
>TRBV20-1|TRBJ1-1|.|.
TGCAGTGCTAGTACCCCCGGGCTCTCCAACACTGAAGCTTTCTTT
CSASTPGLSNTEAFF
>TRBV3-1/TRBV3-2|TRBJ2-3|TRBD2|.
TGTGCCAGCAGCCAAGTGACGGGGGGGGGCACAGATACGCAGTATTTT
CASSQVTGGGTDTQYF
>TRBV4-3|TRBJ1-6|.|.
TGCGCCAGCAGCCAAGATCGGGATAGCTCTCTCAATTCACCCCTCCACTTT
CASSQDRDSSLNSPLHF
>TRBV10-1|TRBJ2-7|TRBD2|once
TGCGCCAGCAGTGAGCGGGCTAGCGGGAGCTCCTACGAGCAGTACTTC
CASSERASGSSYEQYF
>TRBV19|TRBJ1-2|.|.
TGTGCCAGTAGGAACGACAGGAACGACTATGGCTACACCTTC
CASRNDRNDYGYTF
>TRBV6-5|TRBJ1-5|TRBD1|.
TGTGCCAGCAGAACAGGGGGCTATAACAATCAGCCCCAGCATTTT
CASRTGGYNNQPQHF
>TRBV14|TRBJ1-6|.|.
TGTGCCAGCAGCCGACTACAGGGCGGCTATAATTCACCCCTCCACTTT
CASSRLQGGYNSPLHF
>TRBV27|TRBJ1-1|.|.
TGTGCCAGCACAAGGGGAGGGGCCGTATCGGTGACTGAAGCTTTCTTT
CASTRGGAVSVTEAFF
>TRBV29-1|TRBJ1-1|.|.
TGCAGCGTTGCTGACAGGAACACTGAAGCTTTCTTT
CSVADRNTEAFF
>TRBV7-9|TRBJ2-5|.|.
TGTGCCAGCAGCTTACAAGAGACCATAAGGTACTTC
CASSLQETIRYF
>TRBV3-1/TRBV3-2|TRBJ2-2|.|few
TGTGCCAGCAGCCAGGGCTCGGGTCGCACCGGGGAGCTGTTTTTT
CASSQGSGRTGELFF
>TRBV4-3|TRBJ2-1|TRBD2|.
TGCGCCAGCAGCACCAACCCCCAACTAGCGGGCTTCTACAATGAGCAGTTCTTC
CASSTNPQLAGFYNEQFF
>TRBV12-3/TRBV12-4|TRBJ2-7|.|.
TGTGCCAGCAGAGAAGGAAATAACTACGAGCAGTACTTC
CASREGNNYEQYF
>TRBV21-1|TRBJ2-7|.|once
TGTGCCAGCAGCAAAGGTTTGGAACAGGTGACCTACGAGCAGTACTTC
CASSKGLEQVTYEQYF
>TRBV30|TRBJ2-7|.|.
TGTGCCTGGAGTGTACAAAACGAGCAGTACTTC
CAWSVQNEQYF
>TRBV11-2|TRBJ1-2|TRBD1|.
TGTGCCAGCAGCTTTAGGGGGACAGGACGAGTGAGCTACACCTTC
CASSFRGTGRVSYTF
>TRBV7-8|TRBJ2-2|TRBD1|few
TGTGCCAGCAGCACCCCCGGCCAGGGGGCAGGCGGGGAGCTGTTTTTT
CASSTPGQGAGGELFF
>TRBV27|TRBJ2-7|.|.
TGTGCCAGCAGTTTATTTGGGACGAACTACGAGCAGTACTTC
CASSLFGTNYEQYF
>TRBV6-5|TRBJ1-2|.|.
TGTGCCAGCAGTTACTCGTTTAATAACTATGGCTACACCTTC
CASSYSFNNYGYTF
>TRBV5-1|TRBJ1-1|TRBD1|once
TGCGCCAGCAGCTTGGTTGCTATACGGGGACAGGGGGACACTGAAGCTTTCTTT
CASSLVAIRGQGDTEAFF
>TRBV7-2|TRBJ2-7|.|.
TGTGCCAGCGCTCGGGGTCCGTCAGACGAGCAGTACTTC
CASARGPSDEQYF
>TRBV10-3|TRBJ2-7|.|.
TGTGCCATCAGTGAGAGGGGAACCTACGAGCAGTACTTC
CAISERGTYEQYF
>TRBV18|TRBJ1-4|TRBD1|.
TGTGCCAGCTCAGAGGGGGCGGCTAATGAAAAACTGTTTTTT
CASSEGAANEKLFF
>TRBV18|TRBJ2-7|.|medium-sized
TGTGCCAGCTCACCCGACCTCAAGCAGTACTTC
CASSPDLKQYF
>TRBV7-9|TRBJ2-6|.|.
TGTGCCAGCAGCGATAGGGGGGAATCGCCTGGGGCCAACGTCCTGACTTTC
CASSDRGESPGANVLTF
>TRBV15|TRBJ2-6|.|few
TGTGCCACCAGCAGAGATTTTAAAGACTCTGGGGCCAACGTCCTGACTTTC
CATSRDFKDSGANVLTF
>TRBV5-8|TRBJ2-3|TRBD2|.
TGTGCCAGCAGCTTGGGGGGACTAGCAATATCAGATACGCAGTATTTT
CASSLGGLAISDTQYF
>TRBV5-1|TRBJ1-3|.|.
TGCGCCAGCAGCTTGGGGCTGCGAAACACCATATATTTT
CASSLGLRNTIYF
>TRBV9|TRBJ2-1|TRBD1|few
TGTGCCAGCAGCCAGAGGACAGGGGGCAGGGATGAGCAGTTCTTC
CASSQRTGGRDEQFF
>TRBV9|TRBJ2-3|.|.
TGTGCCAGCAGCAGGGCCGTTGGCACAGATACGCAGTATTTT
CASSRAVGTDTQYF
>TRBV4-1|TRBJ1-6|.|.
TGCGCCAGCAGCCAAGAGTCGGTGAGCTCCTATAATTCACCCCTCCACTTT
CASSQESVSSYNSPLHF
>TRBV12-3/TRBV12-4|TRBJ1-1|.|.
TGTGCCAGCAGTTTCGGTTTTGAAGGCGAAGCTTTCTTT
CASSFGFEGEAFF
>TRBV24-1|TRBJ1-1|.|.
TGTGCCACCAGTGATCCTAGGACGAAGGCGAGCACTGAAGCTTTCTTT
CATSDPRTKASTEAFF
>TRBV7-8|TRBJ1-1|.|.
TGTGCCAGCAGCTTACCCTCCGGCGGCCAAGCTTTCTTT
CASSLPSGGQAFF
>TRBV3-1/TRBV3-2|TRBJ2-2|.|once
TGTGCCAGCAGCCCAAGATCGAACACCGGGGAGCTGTTTTTT
CASSPRSNTGELFF
>TRBV2|TRBJ2-7|.|once
TGTGCCAGCAGTGAAGCCCGTTGGGGCCCGTTCGGGTACGAGCAGTACTTC
CASSEARWGPFGYEQYF
>TRBV7-2|TRBJ1-1|TRBD1|.
TGTGCCAGCAGCTCAGCAGGGGGAATGAATGAAGCTTTCTTT
CASSSAGGMNEAFF
>TRBV6-5|TRBJ2-2|TRBD1|.
TGTGCCAGCAGTTACTCGATGGGACAGGGGACCGGGGAGCTGTTTTTT
CASSYSMGQGTGELFF
>TRBV28|TRBJ1-1|TRBD1|.
TGTGCCAGCAGTTTGGGGACAGGTAGAGGGATAATGAACACTGAAGCTTTCTTT
CASSLGTGRGIMNTEAFF
>TRBV6-2/TRBV6-3|TRBJ2-3|.|.
TGTGCCAGCAGTTACCGAGGGGGGGTAGATACGCAGTATTTT
CASSYRGGVDTQYF
>TRBV20-1|TRBJ1-2|.|.
TGCAGTGCTAGTCCCTGGGCCGGTGGCTACACCTTC
CSASPWAGGYTF
>TRBV6-5|TRBJ1-4|.|.
TGTGCCAGCAGTTACTCGGGGTCGCGTGAAAAACTGTTTTTT
CASSYSGSREKLFF
>TRBV29-1|TRBJ1-4|.|.
TGCAGCGGGGGTGTAAGGGAAAAACTGTTTTTT
CSGGVREKLFF
>TRBV10-3|TRBJ2-7|.|.
TGTGCCATCACCACCGGGACCGAGAGCTCCTACGAGCAGTACTTC
CAITTGTESSYEQYF